This T cell receptor beta chain emerged from a study of shared clonotypes between healthy human individuals. Across the whole study: With ages of 18 to 49, the donors were two women and a few men. General study results and limits: Sharing across four donors was highest in naive CD4 (roughly 5%) and lowest in memory CD8 (roughly 0.4%). Estimated richness values were generally larger in naive subsets than in memory subsets. Blood was the sole source, and tissue repertoires probably differ.

Measured with immunoSEQ multiplex PCR; TCRdb has only the in-frame clones, and not every one. There are 85,000 to 100,000 clones in the sample; around 67% occur only once, and roughly 43% lies in the top ten. Of note for this clone: Its antigen is unknown.

Source material: memory CD8+ T cells sorted from blood. Subset of the sample: CD45RO+ cells pooled with CCR7-negative TemRA cells. This clonotype was sampled from a man aged 25-45 years in good health.

The CDR3 sequence: CASSQELWLEQFF. The CDR3 DNA reads TGTGCCAGCAGCCAAGAGTTGTGGCTTGAGCAGTTCTTC. The gene calls are TRBV14 and TRBJ2-1; no firm D call. V was cut by 0 bases and J by 9 bases, with 9 bases left in between. CDR1 SGHDN and CDR2 FVKESK come from the germline V gene. The CDR3 covers 13 residues.